This TCR beta chain was identified in a study of cytomegalovirus exposure and HLA in healthy donors. Broader study findings: Reports showed the classifier diagnosing cytomegalovirus status with high specificity and sensitivity. First-cohort TCR clusters were later found to tend to co-occur in the roughly 130 validation repertoires. Specificity of a few CMV-associated chains for CMV antigens was verified in vitro.

About this clone: Its antigen is not known.

Trimming took 5 bases from V and 7 from J; bases not matched to a gene: 10. The CDR3 length is 15 residues. Germline V gene data show CDR1 as SNHLY and CDR2 as FYNNEI. Method: immunoSEQ multiplex PCR; TCRdb's copy keeps in-frame clones and lacks some. This table has about 150,000 clones, 85% to 95% appearing once. This TCR was sampled from a man aged 18 to 30 in good health and CMV-seropositive. Sequenced material: PBMCs. V usage is TRBV2 and J usage is TRBJ2-1; 8 nucleotides match TRBD2. The CDR3 spells CASSPREGWGNEQFF. CDR3 bases: TGTGCCAGCAGTCCTCGGGAGGGCTGGGGAAATGAGCAGTTCTTC.